The clone carrying this T cell receptor (beta chain) was seen more than once but under ten times. The antigen is not known. The sample is drawn from a study of T cell repertoires in cytomegalovirus infection. Study at large: Matching HLA type and CMV infection were both indicated by public TCR beta signatures. Findings of the study overall: Identification of carriers of CMV plus the relevant HLA was performed using cumulative public TCR beta family frequency. HLA-C-restricted, CMV-specific TCR beta clonotypes were dominant ex vivo.

In TCRdb, the reads were re-called with MiXCR into one record per CDR3 protein. The table shows almost 90,000 distinct CDR3 sequences, with 29% occurring only once. V lost 4 bases and J 5 bases, leaving 12 bases between the germline ends. The CDR3 runs to 13 residues. Germline V gene data show CDR1 as SGDLS and CDR2 as YYNGEE. The chain is built from TRBV9 and TRBJ1-1; D not resolved. This clonotype was sampled from a human donor in good health (CMV status not recorded). Some clones in this sample may be carry-over from other donors' samples. The source material was CD8+ T cells from cultured PBMCs, sampled from culture after CMV antigen stimulation. CDR3 sequence (DNA): TGTGCCAGCAGCTTGGACCTTGGGACTGAAGCTTTCTTT. Translating it yields CASSLDLGTEAFF.